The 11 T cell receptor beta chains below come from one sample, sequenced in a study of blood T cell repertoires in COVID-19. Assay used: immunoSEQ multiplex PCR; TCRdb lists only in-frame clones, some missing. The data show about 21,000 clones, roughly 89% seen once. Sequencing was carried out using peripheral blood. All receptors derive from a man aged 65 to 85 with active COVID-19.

The CDR3 nucleotides are TGTGCCTGGACAAGCGGGGGGGCCTCCTACGAGCAGTACTTC. This sequence encodes CAWTSGGASYEQYF. The gene calls are TRBV30 and TRBJ2-7, with 10 bases fitting TRBD2. V lost 4 bases, J lost 0 bases, and 3 bases stayed unmatched. Germline CDR1 is GTSNPN and CDR2 is SVGIG (reference sequence). The CDR3 is made up of 14 amino acids.

The CDR3 region is CASSQAGGDTQYF. As DNA, the CDR3 is TGTGCCAGCAGCCAGGCGGGTGGGGATACGCAGTATTTT. The genes are TRBV7-9 and TRBJ2-3; perhaps TRBD2 as D (5 bases). CDR1 is SEHNR, CDR2 FQNEAQ, per germline (reference sequence). V was shortened by 5 bases and J by 6 bases, with 12 bases between the two germline ends. The CDR3 runs 13 residues.

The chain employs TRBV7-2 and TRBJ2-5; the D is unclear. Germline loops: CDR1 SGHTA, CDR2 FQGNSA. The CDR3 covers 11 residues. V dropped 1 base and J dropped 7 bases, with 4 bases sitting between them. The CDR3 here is CASSLGVTQYF. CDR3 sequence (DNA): TGTGCCAGCAGCTTAGGAGTGACCCAGTACTTC.

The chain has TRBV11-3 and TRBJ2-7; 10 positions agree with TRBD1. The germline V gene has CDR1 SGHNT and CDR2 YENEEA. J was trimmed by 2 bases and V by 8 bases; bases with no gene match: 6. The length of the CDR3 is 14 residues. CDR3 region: CASDRGPVPYEQYF. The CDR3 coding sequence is TGTGCCAGCGACAGGGGGCCCGTCCCCTACGAGCAGTACTTC.

DNA for the CDR3: TGTGCCAGCAGTGAATCTCTAGCGCGTACCTACGAGCAGTACTTC. Translating gives CASSESLARTYEQYF. The J gene is TRBJ2-5, the V gene TRBV2; perhaps TRBD2 as D (6 bases). TRBJ2-7 explains the end of the DNA better; the J call may be wrong. Germline V gene lookup returns CDR1 SNHLY and CDR2 FYNNEI. The CDR3 is 15 amino acids.

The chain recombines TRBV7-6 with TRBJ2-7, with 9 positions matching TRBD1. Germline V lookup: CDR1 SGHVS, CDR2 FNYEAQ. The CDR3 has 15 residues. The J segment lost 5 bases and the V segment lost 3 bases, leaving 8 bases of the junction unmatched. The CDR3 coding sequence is TGTGCCAGCAGCTTTTCCGGGACAGGGAGTGACGAGCAGTACTTC. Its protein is CASSFSGTGSDEQYF.

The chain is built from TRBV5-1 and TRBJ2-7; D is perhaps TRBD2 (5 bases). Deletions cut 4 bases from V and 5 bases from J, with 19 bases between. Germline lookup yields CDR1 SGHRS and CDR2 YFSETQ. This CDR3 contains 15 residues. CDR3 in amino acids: CASSPAPGVTNEQYF. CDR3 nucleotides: TGCGCCAGCAGCCCTGCCCCCGGGGTAACGAACGAGCAGTACTTC.

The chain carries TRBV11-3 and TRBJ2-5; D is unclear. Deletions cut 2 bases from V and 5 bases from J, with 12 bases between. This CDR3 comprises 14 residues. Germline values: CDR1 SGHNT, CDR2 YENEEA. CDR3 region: CASSLHTNSETQYF. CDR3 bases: TGTGCCAGCAGCTTACACACCAACAGCGAGACCCAGTACTTC.

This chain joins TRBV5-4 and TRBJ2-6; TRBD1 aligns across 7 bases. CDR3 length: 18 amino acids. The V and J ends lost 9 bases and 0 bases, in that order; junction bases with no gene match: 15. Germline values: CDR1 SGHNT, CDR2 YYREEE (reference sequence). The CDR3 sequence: CANTRMTGSNSGANVLTF. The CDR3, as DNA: TGTGCCAACACCAGGATGACAGGGTCTAACTCTGGGGCCAACGTCCTGACTTTC.

CDR3 sequence: CASGNSGRSSYEQYF. CDR3 DNA sequence: TGTGCCAGCGGGAATAGCGGGAGGAGCTCCTACGAGCAGTACTTC. The chain couples TRBV28 to TRBJ2-7; 10 nucleotides align to TRBD2. CDR1 MDHEN and CDR2 SYDVKM come from the germline V gene. The CDR3 length is 15 residues. V shed 8 bases, J shed 0 bases, and the junction held 7 bases outside the gene matches.

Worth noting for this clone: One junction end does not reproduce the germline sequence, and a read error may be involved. The CDR3 DNA sequence: TGTGCCAGTAATATAGGAAGCCTCTCTGGAAACACCATATATTTT. Its protein product is CASNIGSLSGNTIYF. The rearrangement links TRBV19 to TRBJ1-3; D not certain. The CDR3 extends over 15 amino acids. Germline V lookup: CDR1 LNHDA, CDR2 SQIVND (reference sequence).